One sample yielded the 23 T cell receptor beta chains listed below, sequenced in a study of blood T cell repertoires in COVID-19. The table came from immunoSEQ multiplex PCR; TCRdb's copy has only in-frame clones and leaves some out. The sample lists approximately 210,000 clones; roughly 80% were seen once. Sample: PBMCs or T cells enriched from blood (not recorded which). The receptors shown here come from a man aged 40-55 years who had recovered from COVID-19.

This clone has only one observation. J is TRBJ2-3 and V is TRBV27, with a weak D call TRBD2 (5 bases). Trimming shortened V by 2 bases and J by 6 bases, and 24 bases separated the two germline ends. CDR1 and CDR2 (germline): MNHEY, SMNVEV (reference sequence). The CDR3 is 18 residues long. CDR3 residues: CASSLGARSGRVSDTQYF. The CDR3 DNA is TGTGCCAGCAGTTTAGGTGCTCGCAGCGGAAGAGTATCGGATACGCAGTATTTT.

This chain uses TRBV10-3 with TRBJ1-1, with 7 bases aligning to TRBD1. Trimming cost V 6 bases and J 10 bases; bases outside gene matches: 14. CDR3 length: 14 amino acids. Germline assignment: CDR1 ENHRY and CDR2 SYGVKD. Here the CDR3 reads CAIRSQGTGNGAFF. As DNA, the CDR3 is TGTGCCATCAGGTCACAGGGGACGGGGAATGGAGCTTTCTTT.

The rearrangement uses TRBV2 and TRBJ2-7; D possibly corresponds to TRBD1 (5 bases). Per germline, CDR1 SNHLY and CDR2 FYNNEI. The V end lost 6 bases, the J end lost 3 bases, and 9 bases lay between the germline ends. The CDR3 is 12 residues long. The CDR3 spells CASSPTGYEQYV. In DNA form, the CDR3 reads TGTGCCAGCAGCCCTACAGGCTACGAGCAGTACGTC.

The chain couples TRBV5-6 to TRBJ1-3; D remains unclear. CDR1 SGHDT and CDR2 YYEEEE come from the germline V gene. CDR3 length: 18 amino acids. Trimming stripped 1 base from V and 0 bases from J, with 17 bases between. The CDR3 region has the DNA TGTGCCAGCAGCTTGCTTATCGAGAGCGCCGACTCTGGAAACACCATATATTTT. This codes for CASSLLIESADSGNTIYF.

The chain uses TRBV5-6 and TRBJ2-1, with 8 bases lining up with TRBD2. V trimming: 2 bases; J trimming: 7 bases; junction bases outside the gene matches: 14. The CDR3 runs 17 residues. CDR1 and CDR2 from the germline V gene are SGHDT and YYEEEE. In DNA, the CDR3 is TGTGCCAGCAGCTTTTTCCTTGGAAGCGGGAGTATTAATGAGCAGTTCTTC. Its translation is CASSFFLGSGSINEQFF.

This chain links TRBV28 with TRBJ2-2; possible D gene TRBD1, 5 bases. V was clipped by 10 bases and J by 5 bases, with 14 bases between them. The CDR3 length is 13 residues. The germline V gene encodes CDR1 MDHEN and CDR2 SYDVKM. The CDR3 nucleotides read TGTGCCACAGGATACAGGAGAACCGGGGAGCTGTTTTTT. Its protein is CATGYRRTGELFF.

J is TRBJ1-1 and V is TRBV6-5, with TRBD1 matching over 7 bases. Losses at the gene ends were 0 bases for V and 3 bases for J; bases not matched to a gene: 4. CDR1 and CDR2 from the germline V gene are MNHEY and SVGAGI. The CDR3 extends over 15 amino acids. Here the CDR3 reads CASSYSRGADTEAFF. CDR3 in DNA: TGTGCCAGCAGTTACTCCAGGGGGGCGGACACTGAAGCTTTCTTT.

Only a few counts were recorded for this clone. The V and J genes are TRBV7-2 and TRBJ2-3; 8 bases are shared with TRBD1. Trimming cost V 5 bases and J 0 bases; bases outside gene matches: 4. This CDR3 is built from 15 residues. CDR1 is SGHTA, CDR2 FQGNSA, per germline. CDR3 amino acids: CASSLRDRSTDTQYF. The CDR3 region has the DNA TGTGCCAGCAGCCTTCGGGACAGGAGCACAGATACGCAGTATTTT.

The V call is TRBV18, the J call TRBJ2-3; no clear D gene. CDR1 KGHSH and CDR2 LQKENI come from the germline V gene. V was pared by 3 bases and J by 1 base, with 11 bases between. There are 15 residues in the CDR3. CDR3 sequence reads: CASSPSFRGTDTQYF. CDR3 bases: TGTGCCAGCTCACCTAGCTTCCGGGGCACAGATACGCAGTATTTT.

This clone was detected ten times or more. The rearrangement joins TRBV30 to TRBJ2-7; perhaps TRBD1 as D (5 bases). The CDR3 extends over 13 amino acids. V was cut by 0 bases and J by 7 bases, with 13 bases left in between. CDR1 and CDR2 (germline): GTSNPN, SVGIG (reference sequence). The CDR3 protein is CAWSVGRVGEQYV. As DNA, the CDR3 is TGTGCCTGGAGTGTAGGCAGGGTGGGTGAGCAGTACGTC.

The rearrangement links TRBV30 to TRBJ1-2, with 9 bases that match TRBD1. V lost 5 bases and J lost 3; bases outside the gene matches: 7. Per germline, CDR1 GTSNPN and CDR2 SVGIG (reference sequence). This CDR3 is 14 amino acids long. The CDR3 DNA sequence: TGTGCCTGGGCCCGGGACAGGGCCCACTATGGCTACACCTTC. It encodes CAWARDRAHYGYTF.

The chain employs TRBV4-2 and TRBJ2-7, with D possibly TRBD2 on 7 matching bases. The V end was cut by 2 bases, the J end by 2 bases, with 22 bases between. Germline lookup yields CDR1 LGHNA and CDR2 YNFKEQ. This CDR3 spans 18 amino acids. CDR3 amino acids: CASSQYLPGEGVAYEQYF. CDR3 nucleotides: TGTGCCAGCAGCCAATACTTACCAGGGGAGGGAGTAGCCTACGAGCAGTACTTC.

To note about this clone: Mismatch with germline at one junction end may stem from a read error. The J gene is TRBJ2-1, the V gene TRBV6-5, with 12 positions matching TRBD1. Germline-derived CDR1 and CDR2 are MNHEY and SVGAGI. This CDR3 comprises 13 residues. CDR3 amino acids: CASRGPGQGAWVF. The CDR3 DNA sequence: TGTGCCAGCAGGGGTCCGGGACAGGGGGCTTGGGTCTTC.

The chain has TRBV11-2 and TRBJ1-6; TRBD1 matches at 9 bases. The germline gives CDR1 SGHAT, CDR2 FQNNGV. The CDR3 is 16 residues long. The ends lost 4 bases at V and 9 bases at J; junction bases unmatched: 10. The CDR3 region is CASSSQQGAGGSPLHF. The CDR3 nucleotides read TGTGCCAGCAGCTCGCAACAGGGGGCAGGGGGTTCACCCCTCCACTTT.

The chain employs TRBV9 and TRBJ1-6; D not certain. This CDR3 comprises 17 residues. Trimming took 3 bases from V and 13 from J, leaving 26 bases between them. Germline values: CDR1 SGDLS, CDR2 YYNGEE. In DNA form, the CDR3 reads TGTGCCAGCAGCGCGAGTCCGATGGGAAACAGCGGCGGCCCCCTCCACTTT. As protein: CASSASPMGNSGGPLHF.

The gene calls are TRBV5-1 and TRBJ1-2, with 10 nucleotides matching TRBD1. Germline V CDR1 and CDR2: SGHRS, YFSETQ. The CDR3 sequence is 16 residues long. Trimming at V came to 0 bases and at J to 2 bases, leaving 4 bases not matched to a gene. The chain's CDR3 is CASSLAGTGENYGYTF. The CDR3, as DNA: TGCGCCAGCAGCTTGGCAGGGACAGGGGAAAACTATGGCTACACCTTC.

The CDR3 DNA reads as TGTGCCAGCAGCAAAGAACTAGCGGGAGGGCCTAACACCGGGGAGCTGTTTTTT. Amino acid sequence: CASSKELAGGPNTGELFF. The J gene is TRBJ2-2, the V gene TRBV21-1; whether TRBD2, the table's D call, matches the DNA was not checked. TRBV21-1 is a pseudogene segment. The CDR3 contains 18 residues.

This clone appeared a few times. This chain connects TRBV19 to TRBJ2-3; a possible D gene is TRBD2 (5 bases). Trimming took 5 bases from V and 2 from J, leaving 8 bases between them. This CDR3 has 13 amino acids. The germline V gene has CDR1 LNHDA and CDR2 SQIVND (reference sequence). The CDR3 loop reads CASSGSYTDTQYF. As DNA, the CDR3 is TGTGCCAGTAGTGGGAGTTACACAGATACGCAGTATTTT.

The rearrangement uses TRBV3-1 (or the pseudogene TRBV3-2) and TRBJ1-5, with 8 bases that match TRBD1. J lost 1 base, V lost 2 bases, and 10 bases had no gene match. Germline CDR1 and CDR2: LGHDT and YNNKEL (reference sequence). The CDR3 spans 18 residues. In DNA, the CDR3 is TGTGCCAGCAGCCAAATTGGTCGGACAGGGATGAGCAATCAGCCCCAGCATTTT. The encoded protein is CASSQIGRTGMSNQPQHF.

This clone was counted only a few times. DNA for the CDR3: TGCGCCAGCAGCTTGGGGACAGACGCCTCTTGGGGCTACACCTTC. This sequence encodes CASSLGTDASWGYTF. V and J are TRBV5-1 and TRBJ1-2; the D gene is possibly TRBD1 (6 bases). V lost 0 bases and J 8 bases, leaving 17 bases between the germline ends. CDR1 and CDR2 from the germline V gene are SGHRS and YFSETQ. The CDR3 extends over 15 amino acids.

This clone was seen a few times. The chain carries TRBV6-1 and TRBJ1-5, with a possible D match to TRBD1 (5 bases). V was clipped by 1 base and J by 8 bases, with 9 bases between them. The CDR3 is made up of 13 amino acids. Germline CDR1 MNHNS, CDR2 SASEGT. CDR3 nucleotides: TGTGCCAGCAGTGAAGACAGGTTAAAGCCCCAGCATTTT. Translating gives CASSEDRLKPQHF.

As for this clone: Other DNA sequences in the sample encode the same CDR3. The chain is built from TRBV6-5 and TRBJ1-1; weak D call: TRBD1 (6 bases). Germline V lookup: CDR1 MNHEY, CDR2 SVGAGI. This CDR3 is 13 amino acids long. The V end lost 0 bases, the J end lost 5 bases, and 7 bases lay between the germline ends. CDR3 residues: CASSYSRGTEAFF. The CDR3 DNA is TGTGCCAGCAGTTACTCAAGGGGGACTGAAGCTTTCTTT.

The chain joins TRBV9 to TRBJ2-3; tentatively, D is TRBD2 (7 bases). Trimming shortened V by 4 bases and J by 6 bases, and 15 bases separated the two germline ends. CDR3 size: 14 residues. Germline CDR1 SGDLS, CDR2 YYNGEE. The CDR3 coding sequence is TGTGCCAGCAGCCCCCGGGGGGCGGCCGATACGCAGTATTTT. This translates into CASSPRGAADTQYF.